These 25 T cell receptor beta chains share one sample of origin, sequenced in a study of response to subunit inactivated influenza vaccine (dated by TCRdb to between 2018 and 2020). The library was made by RT-PCR. The sample was run on an Illumina HiSeq 2500. TCRdb reworked the public reads: Q25 trimming with fastp, MiXCR clone assembly, productive beta chains retained. Merged by CDR3 protein, the rows form single entries marked with the most common genes and DNA. The sample records fewer than 600,000 distinct CDR3 sequences, roughly 7.6% of which are singletons. The ten largest clones represent approximately 14% of the sample. The material was PBMCs from blood, obtained 23 to 25 months after vaccination. These receptor sequences come from a man in his fifties or sixties who received an inactivated influenza vaccine. Donor details come from another sample of the same person, matched by shared clones.

This chain connects TRBV5-1 to TRBJ2-5, with D possibly TRBD1 on 5 matching bases. This CDR3 comprises 17 residues. Germline V lookup: CDR1 SGHRS, CDR2 YFSETQ. V lost 4 bases and J lost 5, with 24 bases in between. The CDR3 protein is CASSLPISTEGVETQYF. CDR3 bases: TGCGCCAGCAGCCTCCCTATTTCGACAGAAGGCGTGGAGACCCAGTACTTC.

At least ten counts were recorded for this clonotype. The chain has TRBV5-1 and TRBJ2-1; 9 nucleotides align to TRBD2. The germline gives CDR1 SGHRS, CDR2 YFSETQ. Germline trimming cut 5 bases from V and 1 base from J; bases unmatched to any gene: 10. The CDR3 consists of 17 residues. The CDR3 bases are TGCGCCAGCAGTCTCACTGCGGGAGGGCCATCCTACAATGAGCAGTTCTTC. Its protein is CASSLTAGGPSYNEQFF. Drawing the rest from reference TRBV5-1 and TRBJ2-1, the complete variable domain is KAGVTQTPRYLIKTRGQQVTLSCSPISGHRSVSWYQQTPGQGLQFLFEYFSETQRNKGNFPGRFSGRQFSNSRSEMNVSTLELGDSALYLCASSLTAGGPSYNEQFFGPGTRLTVL.

This clonotype was seen repeatedly, ten times or more. This sequence joins TRBV29-1 and TRBJ1-1; D gene ambiguous. CDR1 and CDR2 from the germline V gene are SQVTM and ANQGSEA. This CDR3 spans 15 amino acids. The V and J ends lost 5 bases and 0 bases respectively, with 16 bases between them. CDR3 DNA: TGCAGCGTTCGCGGGGTCATGCACATGAACACTGAAGCTTTCTTT. It codes for CSVRGVMHMNTEAFF.

This chain links TRBV2 with TRBJ2-7; D call uncertain. Trimming left V 3 bases short and J 9 bases short, with 12 bases between. The CDR3 is made up of 12 amino acids. Germline CDR1 reads SNHLY; CDR2 reads FYNNEI. The CDR3 protein is CASSDQNPRQYF. DNA for the CDR3: TGTGCCAGCAGTGACCAGAATCCGCGGCAGTACTTC.

The chain links TRBV5-1 to TRBJ2-1; 10 nucleotides agree with TRBD2. Germline-derived CDR1 and CDR2 are SGHRS and YFSETQ. CDR3 length: 15 residues. The V segment lost 0 bases and the J segment 8 bases; nucleotides outside the gene matches: 5. Written as DNA, the CDR3 is TGCGCCAGCAGCTTGGGAGGGACTAGCGTCCATGAGCAGTTCTTC. Residues: CASSLGGTSVHEQFF. The whole variable domain, filled in from reference TRBV5-1 and TRBJ2-1, reads KAGVTQTPRYLIKTRGQQVTLSCSPISGHRSVSWYQQTPGQGLQFLFEYFSETQRNKGNFPGRFSGRQFSNSRSEMNVSTLELGDSALYLCASSLGGTSVHEQFFGPGTRLTVL.

The chain combines TRBV24-1 with TRBJ2-3; 16 nucleotides agree with TRBD2. The CDR3 is made up of 18 amino acids. After removal of 4 bases from V and 7 bases from J, the junction contained 10 bases not matched to a gene. CDR1 and CDR2 (germline): KGHDR, SFDVKD. DNA for the CDR3: TGTGCCACCAGTGACCATTCGGGACTAGCGGGAGGGCCGAATACGCAGTATTTT. Protein sequence: CATSDHSGLAGGPNTQYF.

There are many counts of this clonotype. The chain employs TRBV5-1 and TRBJ2-2; D might be TRBD1 or TRBD2, each matching 5 bases. Looked up from germline, CDR1 is SGHRS and CDR2 is YFSETQ. Trimming took 3 bases from V and 4 from J, leaving 16 bases between them. This CDR3 spans 16 amino acids. CDR3 loop: CASSSAGQGGTGELFF. CDR3 DNA: TGCGCCAGCAGCTCTGCGGGTCAGGGTGGCACCGGGGAGCTGTTTTTT. The full variable domain, its missing parts supplied by reference TRBV5-1 and TRBJ2-2, is KAGVTQTPRYLIKTRGQQVTLSCSPISGHRSVSWYQQTPGQGLQFLFEYFSETQRNKGNFPGRFSGRQFSNSRSEMNVSTLELGDSALYLCASSSAGQGGTGELFFGEGSRLTVL.

This clonotype has only a few counts. The V gene is TRBV12-3 or TRBV12-4, the J gene TRBJ2-1, with D perhaps matching TRBD2 (7 bases). The CDR3 is 13 residues long. Trimming took 5 bases from V and 7 from J, leaving 12 bases between them. The CDR3 coding sequence is TGTGCCAGCAGTCCCGGGGGGCGGAATGAGCAGTTCTTC. It encodes CASSPGGRNEQFF.

This clonotype was counted between two and nine times. This chain connects TRBV5-1 to TRBJ2-5, with 12 bases that match TRBD2. Germline values: CDR1 SGHRS, CDR2 YFSETQ. The V segment lost 5 bases and the J segment 4 bases; nucleotides outside the gene matches: 9. CDR3 length: 16 residues. This chain's CDR3 is CASSSSGGATGETQYF. The CDR3 DNA reads TGCGCCAGCAGTTCTAGCGGGGGGGCGACGGGAGAGACCCAGTACTTC.

This clonotype was detected only a few times. The V and J genes are TRBV5-1 and TRBJ2-3, with 13 bases lining up with TRBD2. V shed 4 bases and J 4 bases; nucleotides not matched to a gene: 6. The CDR3 runs 16 residues. Germline-derived CDR1 and CDR2 are SGHRS and YFSETQ. CDR3: CASSKTSGGFSDTQYF. In DNA form, the CDR3 reads TGCGCCAGCAGCAAGACTAGCGGGGGGTTCTCAGATACGCAGTATTTT.

This clonotype was observed at least ten times. This sequence joins TRBV5-1 and TRBJ1-4, with D unclear. CDR1 SGHRS and CDR2 YFSETQ come from the germline V gene. CDR3 length equals 16 residues. V shed 0 bases and J shed 0 bases, with 9 bases lying between them. CDR3 loop: CASSLGTSPTNEKLFF. Here the CDR3 DNA reads TGCGCCAGCAGCTTGGGAACGTCTCCAACTAATGAAAAACTGTTTTTT.

This clonotype occurred a few times. This chain connects TRBV28 to TRBJ2-7; 7 bases align to TRBD2. J lost 3 bases, V lost 3 bases, and 11 bases had no gene match. CDR3 length: 16 residues. The germline gives CDR1 MDHEN, CDR2 SYDVKM. The CDR3 reads CASSFRAGAPFYEQYF. The CDR3 DNA reads as TGTGCCAGCAGTTTCAGGGCGGGAGCCCCTTTCTACGAGCAGTACTTC.

This chain joins TRBV4-2 and TRBJ1-1, with D perhaps TRBD1 (5 bases). Trimming took off 3 bases at V and 5 bases at J, with 19 bases between the two ends. Germline V gene data show CDR1 as LGHNA and CDR2 as YNFKEQ. The CDR3 has 16 residues. The CDR3 reads CASSHSSGTFGTEAFF. In DNA form, the CDR3 reads TGTGCCAGCAGCCACTCCTCTGGGACGTTCGGTACTGAAGCTTTCTTT.

The chain has TRBV27 and TRBJ2-1, with 13 bases identical to TRBD2. With 7 bases clipped from V and 10 bases from J, the junction kept 10 bases outside the gene matches. The CDR3 spans 15 residues. Germline loops: CDR1 MNHEY, CDR2 SMNVEV (reference sequence). CDR3 nucleotides: TGTGCCAGCATCTCCGGGACTAGCGGGGATGGCGAGCAGTTCTTC. Encoded protein: CASISGTSGDGEQFF.

This clonotype was seen ten or more times. The V call is TRBV5-1, the J call TRBJ2-3; D unresolved. This CDR3 has 16 residues. Germline CDR1 reads SGHRS; CDR2 reads YFSETQ. Trimming stripped 3 bases from V and 0 bases from J, with 14 bases between. In DNA, the CDR3 is TGCGCCAGCAGCTCATCGGGCGGCACTAGCACAGATACGCAGTATTTT. This encodes CASSSSGGTSTDTQYF.

This clonotype was seen a handful of times. V gene TRBV6-5 combines with J gene TRBJ1-6; D gene unclear. Germline assignment: CDR1 MNHEY and CDR2 SVGAGI. V lost 2 bases and J lost 7, with 6 bases in between. This CDR3 has 13 amino acids. The CDR3 coding sequence is TGTGCCAGCAGTTACGAGAGGAATTCACCCCTCCACTTT. The encoded protein is CASSYERNSPLHF.

This clonotype was detected a few times. The gene calls are TRBV29-1 and TRBJ2-5; D unclear. Per germline, CDR1 SQVTM and CDR2 ANQGSEA. Trimming cost V 3 bases and J 5 bases, with 13 bases left between them. The CDR3 contains 13 residues. CDR3 sequence (DNA): TGCAGCGTTGAGACCAGGAGACTGGAGACCCAGTACTTC. This sequence encodes CSVETRRLETQYF.

This chain links TRBV20-1 with TRBJ2-7; tentative D call: TRBD1 (5 bases). The CDR3 sequence is 13 residues long. Germline V gene lookup returns CDR1 DFQATT and CDR2 SNEGSKA (reference sequence). V was trimmed by 6 bases and J by 3 bases, leaving 15 bases between them. DNA for the CDR3: TGCAGTGCGGACATACTTGGAGACTACGAGCAGTACTTC. It codes for CSADILGDYEQYF.

This clonotype was seen only a few times. The chain couples TRBV29-1 to TRBJ1-5, with 7 bases that match TRBD1. Germline CDR1 is SQVTM and CDR2 is ANQGSEA. The CDR3 sequence is 13 residues long. Trimming removed 4 bases from V and 7 bases from J; junction bases left unmatched: 7. CDR3 residues: CSVAVTGEQPQHF. The DNA of the CDR3 is TGCAGCGTTGCCGTTACAGGGGAGCAGCCCCAGCATTTT.

The CDR3 loop reads CATSLTGPNEQFF. CDR3 DNA: TGTGCCACCAGCTTGACTGGACCGAATGAGCAGTTCTTC. This sequence joins TRBV15 and TRBJ2-1, with D hard to call. CDR3 length equals 13 residues. Trimming left V 5 bases short and J 7 bases short, with 12 bases between. CDR1 and CDR2 (germline): LNHNV, YYDKDF (reference sequence).

V is TRBV7-2 and J is TRBJ1-2; possibly TRBD1 for D (5 bases). The CDR3 consists of 13 residues. The germline V gene encodes CDR1 SGHTA and CDR2 FQGNSA. V dropped 4 bases and J dropped 3 bases, with 9 bases sitting between them. The CDR3 nucleotides read TGTGCCAGCAGCTCTCCGACAGACTATGGCTACACCTTC. It yields the protein CASSSPTDYGYTF. Full variable domain (rest looked up from reference TRBV7-2 and TRBJ1-2): GAGVSQSPSNKVTEKGKDVELRCDPISGHTALYWYRQSLGQGLEFLIYFQGNSAPDKSGLPSDRFSAERTGGSVSTLTIQRTQQEDSAVYLCASSSPTDYGYTFGSGTRLTVV.

This clonotype was recorded many times. V usage is TRBV20-1 and J usage is TRBJ1-1; D call uncertain. The CDR3 length is 13 residues. Trimming stripped 0 bases from V and 5 bases from J, with 10 bases between. Germline V gene lookup returns CDR1 DFQATT and CDR2 SNEGSKA (reference sequence). As DNA, the CDR3 is TGCAGTGCTAGAGATGTGGGGAGGACTGAAGCTTTCTTT. Amino acids: CSARDVGRTEAFF.

The genes are TRBV20-1 and TRBJ2-3; a weak D match, TRBD2 (5 bases). Trimming left V 3 bases short and J 4 bases short, with 8 bases between. Germline V CDR1 and CDR2: DFQATT, SNEGSKA (reference sequence). CDR3 length: 12 residues. The CDR3 DNA reads as TGCAGTGCTAGCCTAGCCGCAGATACGCAGTATTTT. The encoded protein is CSASLAADTQYF.

In its sample, this clonotype was seen a few times. This chain joins TRBV6-5 and TRBJ2-1; TRBD2 agrees at 7 bases. This CDR3 spans 17 amino acids. Trimming cost V 7 bases and J 0 bases; bases outside gene matches: 12. CDR1 is MNHEY, CDR2 SVGAGI, per germline. The CDR3, as DNA: TGTGCCAGCACTCACTCAGCGGGGACGAGCTCCTACAATGAGCAGTTCTTC. This encodes CASTHSAGTSSYNEQFF.

The chain has TRBV9 and TRBJ2-1; 9 nucleotides agree with TRBD1. The CDR3 has 15 residues. The trim removed 3 bases at V and 9 bases at J, leaving 10 bases unmatched. Per the germline V gene, CDR1 is SGDLS and CDR2 is YYNGEE. The CDR3 nucleotides are TGTGCCAGCAGCGCCGGGACAGGGATATCGGGTGAGCAGTTCTTC. Residues: CASSAGTGISGEQFF.